This is a list of T cell receptor beta chains from one sample in a study of T cells expressing NK-cell markers. For each CDR3 protein, TCRdb gives one entry from its re-call of the 5' RACE reads, without DNA. The listing contains 500,000 to 700,000 distinct CDR3 sequences. Sequencing used blood T cells: a sorted CD56 or NKG2C T cell subset, CD4+ or CD8+ T cells, or bulk PBMC T cells (not recorded which). These receptors all stem from a man aged 18 to 35 in good health. Both conserved end residues are part of each CDR3.

j_call: TRBJ2-3
v_call: TRBV12-3/TRBV12-4
cdr3_aa: CASTPDSGGNTQYF

j_call: TRBJ2-3
v_call: TRBV5-6
cdr3_aa: CASSQWRVTDTQYF

j_call: TRBJ1-2
v_call: TRBV10-3
cdr3_aa: CAISESSRREGDYGYTF

j_call: TRBJ2-3
v_call: TRBV7-2
cdr3_aa: CASSRDRADTDTQYF

j_call: TRBJ2-7
v_call: TRBV28
cdr3_aa: CASVGRRGYSYEQYF

j_call: TRBJ2-7
v_call: TRBV5-6
cdr3_aa: CASTTMGGSSYEQYF

j_call: TRBJ2-1
v_call: TRBV11-2
cdr3_aa: CASSQGRSSSYNEQFF

j_call: TRBJ2-1
v_call: TRBV12-3/TRBV12-4
cdr3_aa: CASSPRDYFNEQFF

j_call: TRBJ1-1
v_call: TRBV27
cdr3_aa: CASSLTVLNTEAFF

j_call: TRBJ2-4
v_call: TRBV20-1
cdr3_aa: CSAADRGWENIQYF

j_call: TRBJ2-5
v_call: TRBV6-2/TRBV6-3
cdr3_aa: CASSYFGQSGETQYF

j_call: TRBJ2-7
v_call: TRBV3-1
cdr3_aa: CASSQVQGRSDEQYF

j_call: TRBJ1-2
v_call: TRBV5-1
cdr3_aa: CASSSSGRGRGYTF

j_call: TRBJ1-1
v_call: TRBV10-3
cdr3_aa: CAITRDRLNTEAFF

j_call: TRBJ2-7
v_call: TRBV5-1
cdr3_aa: CASSPDTEGDEQYF

j_call: TRBJ2-5
v_call: TRBV20-1
cdr3_aa: CSAKGLAGGTGLETQYF

j_call: TRBJ2-7
v_call: TRBV25-1
cdr3_aa: CASSPGQGFYEQYF

j_call: TRBJ2-6
v_call: TRBV10-3
cdr3_aa: CAISDFPQGPSGANVLTF

j_call: TRBJ2-5
v_call: TRBV11-2
cdr3_aa: CASSLNSGSRGETQYF

j_call: TRBJ2-7
v_call: TRBV5-1
cdr3_aa: CASSPQLAGGPYEQYF

j_call: TRBJ2-1
v_call: TRBV10-2
cdr3_aa: CASSEGGQQFF

j_call: TRBJ2-2
v_call: TRBV5-6
cdr3_aa: CASSFSGATTGELFF

j_call: TRBJ2-7
v_call: TRBV5-1
cdr3_aa: CASSSRQGGFHEQYF

j_call: TRBJ2-7
v_call: TRBV29-1
cdr3_aa: CSVNWAERSYEQYF

j_call: TRBJ2-1
v_call: TRBV6-5
cdr3_aa: CATSPGLDLTYNEQFF

j_call: TRBJ1-1
v_call: TRBV20-1
cdr3_aa: CSARDPGGRKAFF

j_call: TRBJ2-4
v_call: TRBV6-5
cdr3_aa: CASSYDRGIQYF

j_call: TRBJ1-1
v_call: TRBV19
cdr3_aa: CASSGGAGNTEAFF

j_call: TRBJ2-1
v_call: TRBV5-1
cdr3_aa: CASSLATTRQGAYNEQFF

j_call: TRBJ2-3
v_call: TRBV11-2
cdr3_aa: CASSLVRDRLPDERDTQYF

j_call: TRBJ1-1
v_call: TRBV5-1
cdr3_aa: CASSKILDTEAFF

j_call: TRBJ2-2
v_call: TRBV6-1
cdr3_aa: CASSARQFNTGELFF

j_call: TRBJ2-1
v_call: TRBV20-1
cdr3_aa: CSARDRRAGGPGSEQFF

j_call: TRBJ2-3
v_call: TRBV7-9
cdr3_aa: CASSPEQKAQYF

j_call: TRBJ2-7
v_call: TRBV6-2/TRBV6-3
cdr3_aa: CASSPLTSGRSEQYF

j_call: TRBJ2-3
v_call: TRBV20-1
cdr3_aa: CSSLGGSTDTQYF

j_call: TRBJ1-5
v_call: TRBV2
cdr3_aa: CASSTGGKAQHF

j_call: TRBJ2-7
v_call: TRBV10-3
cdr3_aa: CAITTASDYEQYF

j_call: TRBJ2-1
v_call: TRBV6-5
cdr3_aa: CASSYTQGDPAYNEQFF

j_call: TRBJ2-3
v_call: TRBV12-3/TRBV12-4
cdr3_aa: CASSPPRAGTDTQYF

j_call: TRBJ1-1
v_call: TRBV7-8
cdr3_aa: CASSLGRTGQSEAFF

j_call: TRBJ2-2
v_call: TRBV20-1
cdr3_aa: CSASPVGLAGVSANTGELFF

j_call: TRBJ2-7
v_call: TRBV4-2
cdr3_aa: CASSQDAGSVEQYF

j_call: TRBJ2-7
v_call: TRBV16
cdr3_aa: CASSQSSKQYF

j_call: TRBJ2-5
v_call: TRBV28
cdr3_aa: CASSSPGLAGGRGTQYF